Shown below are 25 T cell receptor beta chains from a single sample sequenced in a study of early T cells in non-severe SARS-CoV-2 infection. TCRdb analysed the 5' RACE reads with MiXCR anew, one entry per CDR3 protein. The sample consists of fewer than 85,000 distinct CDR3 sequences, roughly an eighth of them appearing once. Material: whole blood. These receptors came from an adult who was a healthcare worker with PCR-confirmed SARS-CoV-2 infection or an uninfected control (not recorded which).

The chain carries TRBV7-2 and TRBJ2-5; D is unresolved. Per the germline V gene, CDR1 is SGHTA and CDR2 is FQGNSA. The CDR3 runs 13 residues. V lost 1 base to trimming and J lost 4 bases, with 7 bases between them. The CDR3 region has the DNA TGTGCCAGCAGCTTAGACCTGGGAGAGACCCAGTACTTC. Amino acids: CASSLDLGETQYF.

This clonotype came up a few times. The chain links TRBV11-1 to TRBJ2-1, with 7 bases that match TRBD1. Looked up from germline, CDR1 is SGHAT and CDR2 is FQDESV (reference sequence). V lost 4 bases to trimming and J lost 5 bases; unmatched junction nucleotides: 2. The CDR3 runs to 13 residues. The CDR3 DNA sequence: TGTGCCAGCAGCTATGACAGGGACAATGAGCAGTTCTTC. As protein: CASSYDRDNEQFF.

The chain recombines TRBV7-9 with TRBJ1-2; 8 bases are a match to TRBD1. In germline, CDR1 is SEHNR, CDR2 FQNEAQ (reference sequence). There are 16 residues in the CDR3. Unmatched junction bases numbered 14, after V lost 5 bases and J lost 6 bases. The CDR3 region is CASSPTRTGPSDGYTF. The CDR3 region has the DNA TGTGCCAGCAGCCCGACTCGGACAGGGCCGTCAGATGGCTACACCTTC.

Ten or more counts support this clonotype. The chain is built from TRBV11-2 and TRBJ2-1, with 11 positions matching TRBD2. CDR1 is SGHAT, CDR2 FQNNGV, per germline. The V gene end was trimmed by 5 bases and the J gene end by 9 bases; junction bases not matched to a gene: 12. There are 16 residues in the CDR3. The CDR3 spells CASSTGPSGGLSEQFF. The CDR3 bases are TGTGCCAGCAGCACCGGTCCTAGCGGGGGGTTAAGTGAGCAGTTCTTC.

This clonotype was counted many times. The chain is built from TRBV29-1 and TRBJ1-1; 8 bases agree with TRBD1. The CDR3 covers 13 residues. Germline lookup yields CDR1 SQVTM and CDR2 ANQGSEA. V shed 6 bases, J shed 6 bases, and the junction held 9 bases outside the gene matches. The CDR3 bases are TGCAGCGTCGAGGACAGGGAGGTCGCTGAAGCTTTCTTT. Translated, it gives CSVEDREVAEAFF.

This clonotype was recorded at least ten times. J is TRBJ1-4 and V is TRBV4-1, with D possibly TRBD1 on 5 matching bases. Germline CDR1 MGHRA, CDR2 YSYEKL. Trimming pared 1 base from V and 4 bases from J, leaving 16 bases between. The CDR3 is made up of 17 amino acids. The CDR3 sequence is CASSQVGGELGNEKLFF. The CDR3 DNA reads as TGCGCCAGCAGCCAAGTGGGGGGGGAGCTCGGTAATGAAAAACTGTTTTTT.

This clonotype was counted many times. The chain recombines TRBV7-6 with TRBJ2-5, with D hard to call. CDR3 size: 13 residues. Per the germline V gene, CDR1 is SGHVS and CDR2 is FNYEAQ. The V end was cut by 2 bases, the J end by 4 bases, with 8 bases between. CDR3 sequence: CASSLMSLETQYF. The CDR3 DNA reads TGTGCCAGCAGCTTAATGTCTTTAGAGACCCAGTACTTC.

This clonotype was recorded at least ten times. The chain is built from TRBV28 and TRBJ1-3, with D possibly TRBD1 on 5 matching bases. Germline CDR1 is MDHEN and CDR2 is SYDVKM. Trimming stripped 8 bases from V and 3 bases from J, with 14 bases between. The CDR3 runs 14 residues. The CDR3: CASVWGGGGNTIYF. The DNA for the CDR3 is TGTGCCAGCGTGTGGGGGGGAGGTGGAAACACCATATATTTT.

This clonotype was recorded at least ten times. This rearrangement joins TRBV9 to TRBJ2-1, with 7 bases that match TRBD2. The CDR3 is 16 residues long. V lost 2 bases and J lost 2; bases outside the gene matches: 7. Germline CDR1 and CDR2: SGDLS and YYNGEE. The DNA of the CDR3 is TGTGCCAGCAGCGTCGCGGGGGTGTACACCTACAATGAGCAGTTCTTC. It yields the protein CASSVAGVYTYNEQFF.

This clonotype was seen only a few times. The CDR3 loop is CASSRHPLWTAPEKLFF. CDR3 DNA sequence: TGTGCCAGCAGTCGCCACCCTCTTTGGACAGCCCCCGAAAAACTGTTTTTT. The rearrangement links TRBV12-3 or TRBV12-4 to TRBJ1-4; TRBD1 might be the D (6 bases). There are 17 residues in the CDR3. Trimming took 5 bases from V and 8 from J, leaving 24 bases between them.

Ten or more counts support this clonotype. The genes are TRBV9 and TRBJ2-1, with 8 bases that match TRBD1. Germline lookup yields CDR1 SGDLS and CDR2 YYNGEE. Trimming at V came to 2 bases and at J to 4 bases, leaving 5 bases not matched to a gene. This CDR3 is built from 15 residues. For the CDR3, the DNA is TGTGCCAGCAGCGTTATGGGACAGGTTTACAATGAGCAGTTCTTC. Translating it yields CASSVMGQVYNEQFF.

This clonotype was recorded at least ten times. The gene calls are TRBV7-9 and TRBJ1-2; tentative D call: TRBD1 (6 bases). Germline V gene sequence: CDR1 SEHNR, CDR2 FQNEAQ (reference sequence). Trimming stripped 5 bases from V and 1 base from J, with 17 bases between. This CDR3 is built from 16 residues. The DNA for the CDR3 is TGTGCCAGCAGCCTAAACAGGGACCCCATTAACTATGGCTACACCTTC. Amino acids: CASSLNRDPINYGYTF. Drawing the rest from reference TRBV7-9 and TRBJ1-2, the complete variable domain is DTGVSQNPRHKITKRGQNVTFRCDPISEHNRLYWYRQTLGQGPEFLTYFQNEAQLEKSRLLSDRFSAERPKGSFSTLEIQRTEQGDSAMYLCASSLNRDPINYGYTFGSGTRLTVV.

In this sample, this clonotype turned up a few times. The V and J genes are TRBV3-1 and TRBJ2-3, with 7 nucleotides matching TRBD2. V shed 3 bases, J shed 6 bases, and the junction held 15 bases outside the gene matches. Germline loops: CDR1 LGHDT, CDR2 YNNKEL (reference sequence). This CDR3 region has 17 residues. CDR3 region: CASSQALAAGDGDTQYF. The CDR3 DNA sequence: TGTGCCAGCAGCCAGGCGCTGGCCGCGGGGGATGGGGATACGCAGTATTTT.

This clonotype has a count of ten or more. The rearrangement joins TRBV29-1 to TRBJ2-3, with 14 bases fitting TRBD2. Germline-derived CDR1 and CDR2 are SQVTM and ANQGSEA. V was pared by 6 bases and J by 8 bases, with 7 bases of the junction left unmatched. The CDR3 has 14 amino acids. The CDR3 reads CSVGLAGARGTQYF. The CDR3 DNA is TGCAGCGTGGGACTAGCGGGGGCCCGGGGTACGCAGTATTTT.

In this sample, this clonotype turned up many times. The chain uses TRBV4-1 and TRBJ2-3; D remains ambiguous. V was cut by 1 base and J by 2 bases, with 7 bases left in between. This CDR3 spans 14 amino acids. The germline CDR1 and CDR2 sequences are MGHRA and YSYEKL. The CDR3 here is CASSQVFLTDTQYF. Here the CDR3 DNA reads TGCGCCAGCAGCCAAGTTTTCCTCACAGATACGCAGTATTTT.

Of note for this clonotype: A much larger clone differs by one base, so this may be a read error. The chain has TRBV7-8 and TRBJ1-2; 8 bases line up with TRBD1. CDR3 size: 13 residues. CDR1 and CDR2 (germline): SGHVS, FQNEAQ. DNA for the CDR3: TGTGCCAGCAGCCCTAGGACAGGGCCTGGCTCCACCTTC. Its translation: CASSPRTGPGSTF.

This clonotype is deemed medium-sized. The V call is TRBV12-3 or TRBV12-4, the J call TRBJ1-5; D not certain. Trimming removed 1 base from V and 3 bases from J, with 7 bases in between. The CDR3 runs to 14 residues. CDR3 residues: CASSLGHNNQPQHF. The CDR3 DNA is TGTGCCAGCAGTTTAGGCCACAACAATCAGCCCCAGCATTTT.

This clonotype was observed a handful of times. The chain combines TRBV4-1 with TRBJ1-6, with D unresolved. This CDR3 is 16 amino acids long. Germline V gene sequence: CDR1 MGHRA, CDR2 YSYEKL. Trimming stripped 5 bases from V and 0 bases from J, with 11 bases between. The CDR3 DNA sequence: TGCGCCAGCAGCAACAAAGCCAACTCCTATAATTCACCCCTCCACTTT. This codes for CASSNKANSYNSPLHF.

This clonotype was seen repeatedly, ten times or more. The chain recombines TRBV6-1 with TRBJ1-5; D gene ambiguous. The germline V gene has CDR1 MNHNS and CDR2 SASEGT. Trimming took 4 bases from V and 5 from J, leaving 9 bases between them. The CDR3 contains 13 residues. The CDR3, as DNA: TGTGCCAGCAGTGGCGACGGATATCAGCCCCAGCATTTT. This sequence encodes CASSGDGYQPQHF.

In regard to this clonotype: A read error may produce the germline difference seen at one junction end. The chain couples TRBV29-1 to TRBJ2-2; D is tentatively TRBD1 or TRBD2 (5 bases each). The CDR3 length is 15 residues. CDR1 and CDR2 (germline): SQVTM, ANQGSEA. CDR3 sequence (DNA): TGCAGCGTTGATCTGGGTATATTGGACACCGGGGAGCTTTTTTTT. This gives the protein CSVDLGILDTGELFF.

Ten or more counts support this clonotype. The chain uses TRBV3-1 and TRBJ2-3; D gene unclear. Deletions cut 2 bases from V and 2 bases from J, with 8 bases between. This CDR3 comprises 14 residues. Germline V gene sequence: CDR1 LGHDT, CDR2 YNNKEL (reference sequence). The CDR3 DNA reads TGTGCCAGCAGCCAATGGTCTTACACAGATACGCAGTATTTT. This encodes CASSQWSYTDTQYF.

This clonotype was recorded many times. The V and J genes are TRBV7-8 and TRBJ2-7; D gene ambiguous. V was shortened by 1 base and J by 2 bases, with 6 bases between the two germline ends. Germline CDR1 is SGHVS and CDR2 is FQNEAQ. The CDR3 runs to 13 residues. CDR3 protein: CASSLVDTYEQYF. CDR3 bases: TGTGCCAGCAGCTTAGTCGATACCTACGAGCAGTACTTC.

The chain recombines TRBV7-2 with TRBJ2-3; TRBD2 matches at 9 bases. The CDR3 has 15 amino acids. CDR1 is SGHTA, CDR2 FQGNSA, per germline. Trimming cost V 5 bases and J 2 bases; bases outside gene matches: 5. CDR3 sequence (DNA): TGTGCCAGCAGCCCTTTAGCGGGGGTCACAGATACGCAGTATTTT. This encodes CASSPLAGVTDTQYF.

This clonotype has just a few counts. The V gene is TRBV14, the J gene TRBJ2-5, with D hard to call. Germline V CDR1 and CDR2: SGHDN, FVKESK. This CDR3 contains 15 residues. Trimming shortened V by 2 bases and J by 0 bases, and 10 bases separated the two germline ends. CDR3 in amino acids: CASSQYHANQETQYF. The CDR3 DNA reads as TGTGCCAGCAGCCAATACCATGCCAACCAAGAGACCCAGTACTTC.

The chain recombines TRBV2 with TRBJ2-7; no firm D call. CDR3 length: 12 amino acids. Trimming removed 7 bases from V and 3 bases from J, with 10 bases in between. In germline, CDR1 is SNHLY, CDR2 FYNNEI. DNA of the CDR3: TGTGCCAGCACCCTCGACCGCTACGAGCAGTACTTC. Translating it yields CASTLDRYEQYF.